The 21 T cell receptor beta chains listed next were all sequenced from one sample in a study of vaccination and CD4 T cells after COVID-19. With the Oncomine TCR Beta short-read assay, DNA from cultured CD4+ T cells was sequenced. One entry per CDR3 protein, called by TCRdb with MiXCR from the PCR reads. Among 15,000 to 25,000 distinct CDR3 sequences listed, just over 60% were seen once. The treatment here: roughly 10-day PBMC culture with coronavirus spike peptide pools or control peptides (ViraFEST assay). Their antigens are not known. Sequencing used CD4+ T cells from blood, cultured in vitro. The receptors were gathered from a human donor who had recovered from COVID-19.

The chain is built from TRBV2 and TRBJ2-7, with D possibly being TRBD1 (5 bases). Trimming pared 7 bases from V and 2 bases from J, leaving 12 bases between. In germline, CDR1 is SNHLY, CDR2 FYNNEI. This CDR3 spans 13 amino acids. The CDR3, as DNA: TGTGCCAGCACGGTGCAGGGTACCTACGAGCAGTACTTC. This sequence encodes CASTVQGTYEQYF. Using reference TRBV2 and TRBJ2-7 for the parts outside the CDR3, the full variable domain is EPEVTQTPSHQVTQMGQEVILRCVPISNHLYFYWYRQILGQKVEFLVSFYNNEISEKSEIFDDQFSVERPDGSNFTLKIRSTKLEDSAMYFCASTVQGTYEQYFGPGTRLTVT.

This clonotype was detected once. The V and J genes are TRBV24-1 and TRBJ2-3; tentatively, D is TRBD1 (6 bases). The germline V gene has CDR1 KGHDR and CDR2 SFDVKD. Trimming took 7 bases from V and 0 from J, leaving 13 bases between them. CDR3 size: 15 residues. CDR3 sequence (DNA): TGTGCCACCAGCGCTCCAGGGGATAGCACAGATACGCAGTATTTT. This translates into CATSAPGDSTDTQYF.

This chain links TRBV7-3 with TRBJ2-1; 8 bases line up with TRBD2. Germline V gene lookup returns CDR1 SGHTA and CDR2 FQGTGA. This CDR3 has 15 residues. V dropped 5 bases and J dropped 8; count of bases not matched to a gene: 11. CDR3: CASSASGSLVDEQFF. CDR3 in DNA: TGTGCCAGCAGCGCAAGCGGGAGCTTGGTCGATGAGCAGTTCTTC.

The chain uses TRBV7-9 and TRBJ2-3; D is ambiguous. V dropped 1 base and J dropped 0 bases, with 14 bases sitting between them. There are 17 residues in the CDR3. Looked up from germline, CDR1 is SEHNR and CDR2 is FQNEAQ (reference sequence). The DNA of the CDR3 is TGTGCCAGCAGCTTAGGGAATTCGGCAGCCAGCACAGATACGCAGTATTTT. Translation gives CASSLGNSAASTDTQYF.

V and J are TRBV2 and TRBJ2-3; 8 bases map to TRBD2. Germline CDR1 SNHLY, CDR2 FYNNEI. Trimming cost V 8 bases and J 0 bases; bases outside gene matches: 1. This CDR3 is 13 amino acids long. The CDR3 reads CASAGGSTDTQYF. The CDR3 DNA follows: TGTGCCAGCGCGGGAGGAAGCACAGATACGCAGTATTTT.

The chain recombines TRBV6-5 with TRBJ2-1; D is unclear. This CDR3 has 13 amino acids. CDR1 is MNHEY, CDR2 SVGAGI, per germline. Trimming removed 2 bases at V and 7 bases at J, with 9 bases between. The CDR3 DNA is TGTGCCAGCAGTTACGATGCGTTAAATGAGCAGTTCTTC. This translates into CASSYDALNEQFF.

The chain couples TRBV7-9 to TRBJ2-1, with a weak D call TRBD2 (5 bases). V lost 5 bases and J lost 12, with 14 bases in between. The CDR3 sequence is 12 residues long. Germline values: CDR1 SEHNR, CDR2 FQNEAQ (reference sequence). CDR3 region: CASSTRPSGQFF. CDR3 bases: TGTGCCAGCAGCACCCGACCGAGCGGGCAGTTCTTC.

This chain connects TRBV20-1 to TRBJ1-5; TRBD1 might be the D (6 bases). Looked up from germline, CDR1 is DFQATT and CDR2 is SNEGSKA (reference sequence). The CDR3 length is 14 residues. Trimming shortened V by 6 bases and J by 3 bases, and 15 bases separated the two germline ends. CDR3 sequence (DNA): TGCAGTGCCCGGACAGCCTCTCACAATCAGCCCCAGCATTTT. Translation: CSARTASHNQPQHF.

Only a few counts were recorded for this clonotype. The chain joins TRBV6-1 to TRBJ1-2; 9 bases fit TRBD1. CDR1 and CDR2 from the germline V gene are MNHNS and SASEGT. J lost 4 bases, V lost 6 bases, and 9 bases had no gene match. The CDR3 runs 15 residues. CDR3 in DNA: TGTGCCAGCAGCCGACCCGGGACAGGGTCCTATGGCTACACCTTC. Its translation: CASSRPGTGSYGYTF.

The chain combines TRBV20-1 with TRBJ2-3, with D possibly TRBD1 on 5 matching bases. Looked up from germline, CDR1 is DFQATT and CDR2 is SNEGSKA (reference sequence). The CDR3 totals 14 residues. V was pared by 5 bases and J by 6 bases, with 18 bases between. CDR3 sequence reads: CSALWAGRSDTQYF. The CDR3 bases are TGCAGTGCTCTCTGGGCAGGGCGGAGTGATACGCAGTATTTT.

The V call is TRBV5-1, the J call TRBJ2-7, with 7 nucleotides matching TRBD2. The germline V gene encodes CDR1 SGHRS and CDR2 YFSETQ. V shed 0 bases, J shed 3 bases, and the junction held 6 bases outside the gene matches. This CDR3 spans 15 amino acids. As DNA, the CDR3 is TGCGCCAGCAGCTTGGGGCTAGCGGAATACTACGAGCAGTACTTC. As protein: CASSLGLAEYYEQYF.

The chain joins TRBV27 to TRBJ2-7; 14 bases fit TRBD2. Germline CDR1 reads MNHEY; CDR2 reads SMNVEV (reference sequence). Unmatched junction bases numbered 6, after V lost 5 bases and J lost 6 bases. The CDR3 has 15 residues. The CDR3 here is CASSTGLAGEFEQYF. DNA of the CDR3: TGTGCCAGCAGTACGGGACTAGCGGGAGAGTTCGAGCAGTACTTC.

The V and J genes are TRBV19 and TRBJ2-7; TRBD2 aligns across 12 bases. Germline-derived CDR1 and CDR2 are LNHDA and SQIVND (reference sequence). J lost 4 bases, V lost 6 bases, and 7 bases had no gene match. The CDR3 spans 15 residues. DNA of the CDR3: TGTGCCAGTAGGCCACTAGCGGGAGGCCTATACGAGCAGTACTTC. It translates to CASRPLAGGLYEQYF.

The chain joins TRBV20-1 to TRBJ1-2; D perhaps matches TRBD1 (6 bases). The CDR3 totals 15 residues. Per the germline V gene, CDR1 is DFQATT and CDR2 is SNEGSKA (reference sequence). V lost 6 bases to trimming and J lost 1 base, with 18 bases between them. The CDR3 reads CSAPPGVPFNYGYTF. As DNA, the CDR3 is TGCAGTGCGCCCCCAGGGGTCCCCTTTAACTATGGCTACACCTTC.

This clonotype was observed a handful of times. The chain uses TRBV11-3 and TRBJ1-1; no clear D gene. Germline assignment: CDR1 SGHNT and CDR2 YENEEA. This CDR3 has 14 amino acids. Trimming shortened V by 0 bases and J by 1 base, and 6 bases separated the two germline ends. CDR3 sequence: CASSLDPRNTEAFF. In DNA form, the CDR3 reads TGTGCCAGCAGCTTAGACCCCAGGAACACTGAAGCTTTCTTT. The whole variable domain, remainder taken from reference TRBV11-3 and TRBJ1-1, is EAGVVQSPRYKIIEKKQPVAFWCNPISGHNTLYWYLQNLGQGPELLIRYENEEAVDDSQLPKDRFSAERLKGVDSTLKIQPAELGDSAVYLCASSLDPRNTEAFFGQGTRLTVV.

V is TRBV6-1 and J is TRBJ1-2; D is perhaps TRBD1 (6 bases). Germline CDR1 and CDR2: MNHNS and SASEGT. Between the trimmed V and J ends, which lost 7 bases and 1 base, there was a span of 10 bases. This CDR3 comprises 13 residues. The CDR3: CASTQGLNYGYTF. The CDR3 DNA follows: TGTGCCAGCACCCAGGGGCTTAACTATGGCTACACCTTC.

The chain recombines TRBV6-5 with TRBJ2-7; D may be TRBD2 (5 bases). CDR1 MNHEY and CDR2 SVGAGI come from the germline V gene. V lost 2 bases and J 5 bases, leaving 16 bases between the germline ends. This CDR3 contains 15 residues. CDR3 loop: CASSYLEGIINEQYF. The DNA of the CDR3 is TGTGCCAGCAGTTACCTCGAGGGCATCATAAACGAGCAGTACTTC.

The J gene is TRBJ1-2, the V gene TRBV20-1, with D possibly matching TRBD1 (5 bases). CDR3 length: 13 amino acids. V was clipped by 0 bases and J by 2 bases, with 7 bases between them. Germline CDR1 is DFQATT and CDR2 is SNEGSKA (reference sequence). This chain's CDR3 is CSARDRGNYGYTF. The CDR3 nucleotides are TGCAGTGCTAGAGATAGGGGAAACTATGGCTACACCTTC.

The chain recombines TRBV30 with TRBJ2-5, with TRBD2 matching over 9 bases. The J segment lost 5 bases and the V segment lost 8 bases, leaving 15 bases of the junction unmatched. Germline V gene data show CDR1 as GTSNPN and CDR2 as SVGIG (reference sequence). This CDR3 has 15 residues. CDR3 residues: CAGGLGGRVSETQYF. The CDR3 bases are TGTGCCGGGGGTCTTGGCGGGAGGGTTTCGGAGACCCAGTACTTC.

The gene calls are TRBV12-3 or TRBV12-4 and TRBJ2-1, with D possibly TRBD2 on 6 matching bases. The CDR3 has 14 residues. Trimming stripped 5 bases from V and 7 bases from J, with 15 bases between. The CDR3 is CASSPWRERNEQFF. The CDR3 coding sequence is TGTGCCAGCAGTCCGTGGAGGGAGCGGAATGAGCAGTTCTTC.

CDR3 DNA sequence: TGTGCCTGGAGTGTTAAGACGGAGAATCAGCCCCAGCATTTT. Protein sequence: CAWSVKTENQPQHF. The chain combines TRBV30 with TRBJ1-5; D remains unclear. The CDR3 extends over 14 amino acids. V shed 0 bases and J shed 4 bases, with 10 bases lying between them. Per germline, CDR1 GTSNPN and CDR2 SVGIG (reference sequence).